Listed below are T cell receptor beta chains from one sample, sequenced in a study of PD-1 blockade in classical Hodgkin lymphoma. The table came from immunoSEQ multiplex PCR; TCRdb's copy has only in-frame clones and leaves some out. Of about 20,000 clones in the sample, roughly 82% were seen once. Sample: CD8+ T cells from blood, taken before the fourth cycle of nivolumab. The receptors here all came from a human donor with classical Hodgkin lymphoma. The CDR3 runs from the conserved cysteine through the conserved F or W. A D gene is named only where the DNA matches it firmly.

j_call: TRBJ2-7; v_call: TRBV7-8; d_call: NA; cdr3_aa: CASSTPGTEQYEQYF; cdr3_nt: TGTGCCAGCAGCACACCCGGGACGGAACAATACGAGCAGTACTTC
j_call: TRBJ2-1; v_call: TRBV4-3; d_call: NA; cdr3_aa: CASSQEWSGLSYNEQFF; cdr3_nt: TGCGCCAGCAGCCAAGAATGGAGCGGACTCTCCTACAATGAGCAGTTCTTC
j_call: TRBJ2-2; v_call: TRBV18; d_call: NA; cdr3_aa: CASSPGSDTGELFF; cdr3_nt: TGTGCCAGCTCACCAGGGAGCGACACCGGGGAGCTGTTTTTT
j_call: TRBJ2-1; v_call: TRBV28; d_call: TRBD1; cdr3_aa: CASKSSRDRSYNEQFF; cdr3_nt: TGTGCCAGCAAAAGCAGCCGGGACAGATCCTACAATGAGCAGTTCTTC
j_call: TRBJ2-7; v_call: TRBV29-1; d_call: NA; cdr3_aa: CSVVWTVEQYF; cdr3_nt: TGCAGCGTTGTTTGGACGGTCGAGCAGTACTTC
j_call: TRBJ1-5; v_call: TRBV2; d_call: TRBD1; cdr3_aa: CASSEDRANNQPQHF; cdr3_nt: TGTGCCAGCAGCGAGGACAGGGCGAACAATCAGCCCCAGCATTTT
j_call: TRBJ2-7; v_call: TRBV9; d_call: NA; cdr3_aa: CASSEQGLVGEQYF; cdr3_nt: TGTGCCAGCAGCGAGCAGGGGTTAGTAGGCGAGCAGTACTTC
j_call: TRBJ1-4; v_call: TRBV15; d_call: NA; cdr3_aa: CATSSTENEKLFF; cdr3_nt: TGTGCCACCAGCTCCACGGAAAATGAAAAACTGTTTTTT
j_call: TRBJ2-7; v_call: TRBV19; d_call: NA; cdr3_aa: CASSILGAYEQYF; cdr3_nt: TGTGCCAGTAGTATCCTCGGGGCCTACGAGCAGTACTTC
j_call: TRBJ2-2; v_call: TRBV6-5; d_call: TRBD2; cdr3_aa: CASSRLAMNTGELFF; cdr3_nt: TGTGCCAGCAGTCGACTAGCGATGAACACCGGGGAGCTGTTTTTT